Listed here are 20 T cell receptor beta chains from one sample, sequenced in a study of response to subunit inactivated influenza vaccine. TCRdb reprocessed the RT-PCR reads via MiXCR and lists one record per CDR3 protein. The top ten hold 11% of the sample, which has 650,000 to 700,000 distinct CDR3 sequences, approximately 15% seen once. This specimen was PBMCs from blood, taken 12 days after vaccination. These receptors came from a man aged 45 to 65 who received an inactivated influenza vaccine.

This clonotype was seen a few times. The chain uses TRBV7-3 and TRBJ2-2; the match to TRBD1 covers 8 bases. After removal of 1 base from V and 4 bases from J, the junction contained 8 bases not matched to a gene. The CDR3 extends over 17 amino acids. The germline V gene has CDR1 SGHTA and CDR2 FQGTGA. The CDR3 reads CASSLMAAGGITGELFF. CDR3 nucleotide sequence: TGTGCCAGCAGCTTAATGGCGGCAGGGGGCATCACCGGGGAGCTGTTTTTT.

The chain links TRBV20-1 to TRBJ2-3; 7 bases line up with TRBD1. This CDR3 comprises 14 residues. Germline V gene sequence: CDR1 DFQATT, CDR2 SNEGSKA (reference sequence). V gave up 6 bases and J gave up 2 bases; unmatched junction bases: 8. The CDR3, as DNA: TGCAGTGCCGGACCCGGACAGGCCACAGATACGCAGTATTTT. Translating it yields CSAGPGQATDTQYF.

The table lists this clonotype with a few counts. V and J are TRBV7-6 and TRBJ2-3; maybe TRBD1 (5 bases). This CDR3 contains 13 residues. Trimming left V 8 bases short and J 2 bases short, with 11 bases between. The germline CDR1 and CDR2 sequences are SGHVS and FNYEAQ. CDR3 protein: CASGAGITDTQYF. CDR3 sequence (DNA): TGTGCCAGCGGGGCAGGGATCACAGATACGCAGTATTTT.

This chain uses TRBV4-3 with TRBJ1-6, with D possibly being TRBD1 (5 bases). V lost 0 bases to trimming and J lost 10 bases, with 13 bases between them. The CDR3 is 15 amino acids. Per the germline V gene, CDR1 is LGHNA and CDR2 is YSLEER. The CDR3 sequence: CASSQDLGVGSPLHF. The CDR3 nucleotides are TGCGCCAGCAGCCAAGATCTGGGGGTAGGGTCACCCCTCCACTTT.

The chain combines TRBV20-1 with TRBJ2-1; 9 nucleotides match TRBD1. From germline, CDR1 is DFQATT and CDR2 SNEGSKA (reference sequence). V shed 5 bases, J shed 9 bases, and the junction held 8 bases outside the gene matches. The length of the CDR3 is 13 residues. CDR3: CSAPGQGLGEQFF. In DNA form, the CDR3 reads TGCAGTGCTCCGGGACAGGGACTTGGTGAGCAGTTCTTC.

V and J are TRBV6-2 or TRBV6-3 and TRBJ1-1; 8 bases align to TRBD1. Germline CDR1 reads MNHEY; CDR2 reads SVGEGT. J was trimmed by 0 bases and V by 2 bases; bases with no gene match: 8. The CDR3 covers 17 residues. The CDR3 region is CASSYPGQGNMNTEAFF. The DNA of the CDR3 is TGTGCCAGCAGTTACCCCGGACAGGGAAACATGAACACTGAAGCTTTCTTT.

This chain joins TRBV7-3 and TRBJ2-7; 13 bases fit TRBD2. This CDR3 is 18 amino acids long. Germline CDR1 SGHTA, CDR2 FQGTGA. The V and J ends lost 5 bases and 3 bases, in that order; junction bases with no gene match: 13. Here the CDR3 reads CASSLTSGLAGFVYEQYF. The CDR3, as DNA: TGTGCCAGCAGCCTCACCTCGGGACTAGCGGGATTCGTCTACGAGCAGTACTTC.

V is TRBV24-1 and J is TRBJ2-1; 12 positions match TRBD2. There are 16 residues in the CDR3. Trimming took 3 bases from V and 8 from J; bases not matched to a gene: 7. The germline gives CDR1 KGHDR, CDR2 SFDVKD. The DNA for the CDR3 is TGTGCCACCAGTGATGCTAGCGGGGGGGCGTGGTATGAGCAGTTCTTC. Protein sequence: CATSDASGGAWYEQFF.

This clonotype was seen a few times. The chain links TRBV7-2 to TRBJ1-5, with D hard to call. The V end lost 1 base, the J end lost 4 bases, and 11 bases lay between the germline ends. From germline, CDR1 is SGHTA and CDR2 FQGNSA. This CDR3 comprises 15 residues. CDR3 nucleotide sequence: TGTGCCAGCAGCTTAGTGGGAGCCGGGAATCAGCCCCAGCATTTT. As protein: CASSLVGAGNQPQHF. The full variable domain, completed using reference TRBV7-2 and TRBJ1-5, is GAGVSQSPSNKVTEKGKDVELRCDPISGHTALYWYRQSLGQGLEFLIYFQGNSAPDKSGLPSDRFSAERTGGSVSTLTIQRTQQEDSAVYLCASSLVGAGNQPQHFGDGTRLSIL.

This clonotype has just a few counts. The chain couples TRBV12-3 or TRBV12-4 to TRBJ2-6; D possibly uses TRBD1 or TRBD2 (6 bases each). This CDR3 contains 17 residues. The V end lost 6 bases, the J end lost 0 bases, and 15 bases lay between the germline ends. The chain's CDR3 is CASSPAGQISGANVLTF. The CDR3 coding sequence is TGTGCCAGCAGCCCCGCGGGACAAATCTCTGGGGCCAACGTCCTGACTTTC.

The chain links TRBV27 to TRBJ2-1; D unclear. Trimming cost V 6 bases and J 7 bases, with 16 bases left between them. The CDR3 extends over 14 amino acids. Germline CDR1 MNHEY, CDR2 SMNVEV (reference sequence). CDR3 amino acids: CASSDTSVSNEQFF. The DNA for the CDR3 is TGTGCCAGCAGCGACACCTCGGTGTCGAATGAGCAGTTCTTC.

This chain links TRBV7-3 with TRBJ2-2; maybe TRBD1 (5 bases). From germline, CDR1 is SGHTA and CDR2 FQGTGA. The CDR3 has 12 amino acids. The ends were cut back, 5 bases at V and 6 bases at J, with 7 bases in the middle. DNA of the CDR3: TGTGCCAGCAGCGCAGGGTCCGGGGAGCTGTTTTTT. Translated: CASSAGSGELFF.

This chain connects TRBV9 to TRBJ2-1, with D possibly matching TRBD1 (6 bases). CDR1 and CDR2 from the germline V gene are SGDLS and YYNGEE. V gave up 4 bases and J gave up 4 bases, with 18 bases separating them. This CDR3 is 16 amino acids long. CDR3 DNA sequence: TGTGCCAGCAGCCGAGGTAGTCAGGGACATTACAATGAGCAGTTCTTC. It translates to CASSRGSQGHYNEQFF. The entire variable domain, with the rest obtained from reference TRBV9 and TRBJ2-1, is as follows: DSGVTQTPKHLITATGQRVTLRCSPRSGDLSVYWYQQSLDQGLQFLIQYYNGEERAKGNILERFSAQQFPDLHSELNLSSLELGDSALYFCASSRGSQGHYNEQFFGPGTRLTVL.

The CDR3: CAIRESQGGYGYTF. In DNA form, the CDR3 reads TGTGCCATCAGGGAATCACAGGGTGGCTATGGCTACACCTTC. The chain carries TRBV10-3 and TRBJ1-2, with D possibly being TRBD1 (6 bases). V gave up 6 bases and J gave up 4 bases, with 15 bases separating them. Germline V gives CDR1 ENHRY, CDR2 SYGVKD. There are 14 residues in the CDR3.

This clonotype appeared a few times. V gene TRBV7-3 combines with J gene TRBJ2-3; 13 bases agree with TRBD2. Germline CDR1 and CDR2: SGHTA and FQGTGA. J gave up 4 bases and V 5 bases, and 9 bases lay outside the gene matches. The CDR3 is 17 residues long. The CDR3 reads CASSTSGRAAGADTQYF. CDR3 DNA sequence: TGTGCCAGCAGCACTAGCGGGAGGGCCGCGGGGGCAGATACGCAGTATTTT. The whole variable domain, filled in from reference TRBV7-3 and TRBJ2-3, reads GAGVSQTPSNKVTEKGKYVELRCDPISGHTALYWYRQSLGQGPEFLIYFQGTGAADDSGLPNDRFFAVRPEGSVSTLKIQRTERGDSAVYLCASSTSGRAAGADTQYFGPGTRLTVL.

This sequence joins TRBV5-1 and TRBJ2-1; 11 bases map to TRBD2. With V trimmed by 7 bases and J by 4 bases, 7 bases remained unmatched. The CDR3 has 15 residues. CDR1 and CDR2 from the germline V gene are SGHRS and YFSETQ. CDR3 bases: TGCGCCAGCCTCACCGGGACTAGCGGTTACAATGAGCAGTTCTTC. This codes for CASLTGTSGYNEQFF.

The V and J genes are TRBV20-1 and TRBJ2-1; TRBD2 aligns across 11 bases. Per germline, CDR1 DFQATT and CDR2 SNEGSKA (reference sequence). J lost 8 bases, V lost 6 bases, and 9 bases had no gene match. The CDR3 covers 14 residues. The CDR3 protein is CSAITSGGGDEQFF. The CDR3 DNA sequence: TGCAGTGCAATCACTAGCGGGGGTGGGGATGAGCAGTTCTTC.

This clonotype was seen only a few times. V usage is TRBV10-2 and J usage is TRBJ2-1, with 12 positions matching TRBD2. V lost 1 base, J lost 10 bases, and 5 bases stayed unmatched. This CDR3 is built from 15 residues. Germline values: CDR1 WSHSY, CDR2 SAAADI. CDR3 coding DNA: TGCGCCAGCAGTGAGTTTACTAGCGGGAGGCCCGAGCAGTTCTTC. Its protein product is CASSEFTSGRPEQFF.

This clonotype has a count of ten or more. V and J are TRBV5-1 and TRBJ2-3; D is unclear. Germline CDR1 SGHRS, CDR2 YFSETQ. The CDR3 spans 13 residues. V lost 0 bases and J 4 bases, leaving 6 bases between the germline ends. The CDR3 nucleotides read TGCGCCAGCAGCTTGGGGTCCCCAGATACGCAGTATTTT. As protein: CASSLGSPDTQYF. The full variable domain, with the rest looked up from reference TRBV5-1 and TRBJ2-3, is KAGVTQTPRYLIKTRGQQVTLSCSPISGHRSVSWYQQTPGQGLQFLFEYFSETQRNKGNFPGRFSGRQFSNSRSEMNVSTLELGDSALYLCASSLGSPDTQYFGPGTRLTVL.

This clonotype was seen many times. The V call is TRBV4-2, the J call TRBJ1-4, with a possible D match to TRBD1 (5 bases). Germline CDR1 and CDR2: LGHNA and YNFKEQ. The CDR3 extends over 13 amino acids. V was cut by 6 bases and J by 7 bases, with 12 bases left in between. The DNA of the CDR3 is TGTGCCAGCAGATCCGGGACGGCTGAAAAACTGTTTTTT. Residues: CASRSGTAEKLFF.